Included here is one T cell receptor (beta chain) sequence, with context. The antigen remains undetermined. The data were taken from a study of T cell repertoires in ileal Crohn's disease. Whole-study context: At surgery, about 34% of patients smoked, with median disease duration around 8 years.

Only in-frame clones appear in the TCRdb table, and some are missing; sequencing was by immunoSEQ multiplex PCR. Among roughly 13,000 clones, approximately 70% were seen once, and the ten largest hold less than 6.5%. The CDR3 runs 15 residues. CDR1 and CDR2 (germline): SQVTM, ANQGSEA. Trimming at V came to 0 bases and at J to 2 bases, leaving 3 bases not matched to a gene. Study findings and constraints: All patients with clonality above 26.8% had endoscopic recurrence. High-frequency clones were more common in sorted CD8 than CD4 cells.

Sequencing was performed on ileal tissue. The receptor comes from an adult with Crohn's disease. The J gene is TRBJ2-3, the V gene TRBV29-1; 9 bases are a match to TRBD1. CDR3 protein: CSVEDDRGFTDTQYF. The CDR3 nucleotides read TGCAGCGTTGAAGACGACAGGGGGTTCACAGATACGCAGTATTTT.